This TCR beta chain was found in a study of cytotoxic CD8 clonotypes in ibrutinib-treated CLL. About the research overall: Response samples were obtained once patients had received a median 12 months of treatment, range 6 to 36. Per sample, productive templates averaged around 260,000 and productive rearrangements averaged approximately 87,000.

The table came from immunoSEQ multiplex PCR; TCRdb's copy has only in-frame clones and leaves some out. Counted here are about 200,000 clones, 79% occurring once; the ten biggest clones make up about an eighth. Germline CDR1 and CDR2: MDHEN and SYDVKM. This CDR3 is 12 amino acids long. V lost 4 bases and J lost 4, with 7 bases in between. V usage is TRBV28 and J usage is TRBJ1-2, with unresolved D. This sample comprised PBMCs, obtained after 12 months of ibrutinib treatment. The TCR originated in a human donor with chronic lymphocytic leukemia. The CDR3 nucleotides are TGTGCCAGCAGTTCGACGGGCTATGGCTACACCTTC. This translates into CASSSTGYGYTF.